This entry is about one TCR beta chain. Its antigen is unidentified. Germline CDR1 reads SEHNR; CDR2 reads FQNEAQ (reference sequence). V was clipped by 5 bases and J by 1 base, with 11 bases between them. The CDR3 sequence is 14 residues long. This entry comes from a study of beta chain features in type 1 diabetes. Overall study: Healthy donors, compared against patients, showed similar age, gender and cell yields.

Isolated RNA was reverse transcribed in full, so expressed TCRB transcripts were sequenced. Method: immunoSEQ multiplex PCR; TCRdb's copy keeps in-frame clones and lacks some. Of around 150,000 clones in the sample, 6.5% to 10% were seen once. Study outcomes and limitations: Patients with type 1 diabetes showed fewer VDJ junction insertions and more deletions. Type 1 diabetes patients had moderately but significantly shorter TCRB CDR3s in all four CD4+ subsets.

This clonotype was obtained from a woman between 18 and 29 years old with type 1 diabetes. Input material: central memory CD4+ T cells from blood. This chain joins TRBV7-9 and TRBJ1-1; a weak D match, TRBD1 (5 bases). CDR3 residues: CASSLQGSNTEAFF. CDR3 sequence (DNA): TGTGCCAGCAGCCTGCAGGGTTCGAACACTGAAGCTTTCTTT.